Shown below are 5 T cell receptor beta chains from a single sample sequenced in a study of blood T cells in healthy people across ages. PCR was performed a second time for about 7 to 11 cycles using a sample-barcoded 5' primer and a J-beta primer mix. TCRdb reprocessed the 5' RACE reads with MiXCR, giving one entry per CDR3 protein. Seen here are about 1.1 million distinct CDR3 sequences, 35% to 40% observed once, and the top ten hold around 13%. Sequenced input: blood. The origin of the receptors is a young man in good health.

CDR3 protein: CASSPTEDQETQYF. Here the CDR3 DNA reads TGTGCCAGCAGTCCTACAGAAGACCAAGAGACCCAGTACTTC. This chain connects TRBV12-3 or TRBV12-4 to TRBJ2-5; no clear D gene. CDR3 length: 14 amino acids. Between the trimmed V and J ends, which lost 5 bases and 0 bases, there was a span of 10 bases.

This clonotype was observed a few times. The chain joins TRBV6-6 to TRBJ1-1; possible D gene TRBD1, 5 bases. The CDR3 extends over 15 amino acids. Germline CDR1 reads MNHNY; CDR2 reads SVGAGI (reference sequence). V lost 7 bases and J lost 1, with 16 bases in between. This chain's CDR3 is CASTNGGAGNTEAFF. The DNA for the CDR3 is TGTGCCAGCACCAACGGGGGAGCCGGGAACACTGAAGCTTTCTTT.

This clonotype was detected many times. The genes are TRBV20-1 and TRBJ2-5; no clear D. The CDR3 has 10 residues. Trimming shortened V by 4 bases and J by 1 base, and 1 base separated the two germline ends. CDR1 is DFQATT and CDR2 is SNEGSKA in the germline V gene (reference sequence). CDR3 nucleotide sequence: TGCAGTGCTACCCAAGAGACCCAGTACTTC. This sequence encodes CSATQETQYF.

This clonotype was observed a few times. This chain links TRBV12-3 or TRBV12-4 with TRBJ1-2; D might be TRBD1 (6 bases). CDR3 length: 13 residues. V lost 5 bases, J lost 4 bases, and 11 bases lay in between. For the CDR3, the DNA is TGTGCCAGCAGTAATCAGGGGCTCTATGGCTACACCTTC. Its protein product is CASSNQGLYGYTF.

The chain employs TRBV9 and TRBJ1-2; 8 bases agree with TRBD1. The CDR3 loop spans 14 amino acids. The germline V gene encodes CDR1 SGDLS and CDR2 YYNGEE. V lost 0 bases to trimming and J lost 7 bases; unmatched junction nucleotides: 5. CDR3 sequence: CASSVGAGGAGYTF. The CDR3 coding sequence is TGTGCCAGCAGCGTAGGGGCAGGGGGCGCTGGCTACACCTTC.